This T cell receptor beta chain is from a study of blood T cell repertoires in COVID-19. The overall study: The United States, Italy and Spain provided the acute and convalescent COVID-19 samples. The analysed material was cDNA or gDNA that came from T cells, B-cell-depleted T cells, or PBMCs.

The authors' processing: Quantification of nucleated cells was approximated via reference gene primer amplification. The method was immunoSEQ multiplex PCR; TCRdb's version includes in-frame clones alone and lacks a portion of them. V and J calls and clone size are those listed in that table; D and trimming were worked out from the DNA. The repertoire holds about 73,000 clones, with approximately 90% as singletons. V was cut by 1 base and J by 0 bases, with 10 bases left in between. The CDR3 is 16 amino acids. Per germline, CDR1 MDHEN and CDR2 SYDVKM. Of note for this clone: The sample carries other DNA sequences with the same CDR3.

The chain carries TRBV28 and TRBJ1-5; D is possibly TRBD1 (6 bases). The clonotype comes from a woman between 18 and 29 years old with acute or convalescent COVID-19. Material: peripheral blood. The chain's CDR3 is CASSLLGGHSNQPQHF. CDR3 coding DNA: TGTGCCAGCAGTTTATTAGGGGGACATAGCAATCAGCCCCAGCATTTT.